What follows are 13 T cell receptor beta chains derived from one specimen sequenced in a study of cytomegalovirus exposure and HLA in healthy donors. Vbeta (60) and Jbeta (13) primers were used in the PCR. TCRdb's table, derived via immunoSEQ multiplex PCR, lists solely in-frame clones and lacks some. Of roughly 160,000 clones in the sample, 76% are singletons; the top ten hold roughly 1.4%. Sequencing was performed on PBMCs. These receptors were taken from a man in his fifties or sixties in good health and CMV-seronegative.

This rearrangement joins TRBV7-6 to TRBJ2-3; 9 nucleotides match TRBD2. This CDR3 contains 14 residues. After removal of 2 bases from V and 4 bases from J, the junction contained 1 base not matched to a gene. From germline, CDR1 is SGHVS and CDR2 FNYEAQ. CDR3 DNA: TGTGCCAGCAGCTTAACTAGCGGGCCAGATACGCAGTATTTT. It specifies CASSLTSGPDTQYF.

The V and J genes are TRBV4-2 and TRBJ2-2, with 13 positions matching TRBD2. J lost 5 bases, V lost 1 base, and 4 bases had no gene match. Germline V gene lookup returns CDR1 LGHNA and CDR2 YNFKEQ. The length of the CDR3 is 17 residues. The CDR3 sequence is CASSQVGLAGVTGELFF. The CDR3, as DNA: TGTGCCAGCAGCCAAGTCGGACTAGCGGGGGTTACCGGGGAGCTGTTTTTT.

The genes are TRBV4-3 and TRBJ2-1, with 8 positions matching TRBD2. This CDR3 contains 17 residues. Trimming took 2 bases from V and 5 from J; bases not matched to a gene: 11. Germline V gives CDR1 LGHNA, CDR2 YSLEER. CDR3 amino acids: CASSQRPGGGAHNEQFF. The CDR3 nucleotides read TGCGCCAGCAGCCAACGTCCCGGGGGGGGCGCCCACAATGAGCAGTTCTTC.

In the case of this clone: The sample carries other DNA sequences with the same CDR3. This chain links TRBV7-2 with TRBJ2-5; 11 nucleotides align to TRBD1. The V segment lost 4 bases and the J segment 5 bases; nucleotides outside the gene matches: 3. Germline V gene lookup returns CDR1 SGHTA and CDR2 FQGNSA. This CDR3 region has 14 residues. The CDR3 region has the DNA TGTGCCAGCAGCTCGGACAGGGGGCCCGAGACCCAGTACTTC. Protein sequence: CASSSDRGPETQYF.

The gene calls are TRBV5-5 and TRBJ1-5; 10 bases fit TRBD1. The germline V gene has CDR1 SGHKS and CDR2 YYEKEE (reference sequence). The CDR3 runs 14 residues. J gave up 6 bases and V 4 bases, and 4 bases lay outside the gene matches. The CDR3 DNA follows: TGTGCCAGCAGCGGGACAGGGGACGGTCAGCCCCAGCATTTT. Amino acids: CASSGTGDGQPQHF. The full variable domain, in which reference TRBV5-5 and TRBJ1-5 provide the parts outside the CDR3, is DAGVTQSPTHLIKTRGQQVTLRCSPISGHKSVSWYQQVLGQGPQFIFQYYEKEERGRGNFPDRFSARQFPNYSSELNVNALLLGDSALYLCASSGTGDGQPQHFGDGTRLSIL.

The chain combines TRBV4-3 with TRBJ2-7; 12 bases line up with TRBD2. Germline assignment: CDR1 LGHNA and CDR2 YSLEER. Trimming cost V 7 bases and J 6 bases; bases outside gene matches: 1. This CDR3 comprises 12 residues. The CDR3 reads CASTSGRGEQYF. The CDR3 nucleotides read TGCGCCAGCACTAGCGGGAGGGGCGAGCAGTACTTC.

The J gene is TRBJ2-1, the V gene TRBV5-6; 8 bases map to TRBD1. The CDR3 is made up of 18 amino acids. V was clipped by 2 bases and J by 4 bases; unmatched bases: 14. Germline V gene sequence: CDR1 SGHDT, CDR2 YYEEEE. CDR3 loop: CASSLSMAGGDPYNEQFF. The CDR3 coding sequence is TGTGCCAGCAGCTTAAGTATGGCAGGGGGCGACCCGTACAATGAGCAGTTCTTC.

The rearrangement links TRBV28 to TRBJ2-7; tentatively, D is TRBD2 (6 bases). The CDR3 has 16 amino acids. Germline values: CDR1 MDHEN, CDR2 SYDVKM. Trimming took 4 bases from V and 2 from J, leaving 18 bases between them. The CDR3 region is CASSYGGVRVAYEQYF. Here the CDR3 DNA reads TGTGCCAGCAGTTACGGGGGAGTCCGGGTAGCCTACGAGCAGTACTTC.

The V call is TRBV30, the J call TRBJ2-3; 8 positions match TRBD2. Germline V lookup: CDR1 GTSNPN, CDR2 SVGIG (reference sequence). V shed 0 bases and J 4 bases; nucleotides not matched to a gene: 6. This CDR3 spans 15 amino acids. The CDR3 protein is CAWSVGAGVSDTQYF. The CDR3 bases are TGTGCCTGGAGTGTAGGAGCGGGAGTGTCAGATACGCAGTATTTT.

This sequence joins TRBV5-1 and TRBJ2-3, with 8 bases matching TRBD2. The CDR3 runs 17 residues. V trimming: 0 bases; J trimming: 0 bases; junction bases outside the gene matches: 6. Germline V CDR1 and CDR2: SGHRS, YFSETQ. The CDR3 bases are TGCGCCAGCAGCTTGGAGGTTAGCGGGGCTAGCACAGATACGCAGTATTTT. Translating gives CASSLEVSGASTDTQYF.

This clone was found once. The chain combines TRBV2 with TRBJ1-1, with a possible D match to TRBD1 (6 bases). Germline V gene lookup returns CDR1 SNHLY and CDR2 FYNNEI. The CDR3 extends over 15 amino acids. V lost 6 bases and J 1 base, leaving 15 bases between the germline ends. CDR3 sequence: CASRREWGQNTEAFF. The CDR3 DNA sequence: TGTGCCAGCAGACGAGAGTGGGGGCAGAACACTGAAGCTTTCTTT.

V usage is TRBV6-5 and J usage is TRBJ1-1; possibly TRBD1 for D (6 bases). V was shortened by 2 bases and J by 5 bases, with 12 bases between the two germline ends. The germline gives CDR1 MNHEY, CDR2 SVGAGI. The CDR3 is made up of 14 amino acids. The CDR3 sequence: CASSYGQIGTEAFF. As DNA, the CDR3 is TGTGCCAGCAGTTACGGACAGATCGGGACTGAAGCTTTCTTT.

The CDR3 here is CASSRTAGDEKLFF. In DNA form, the CDR3 reads TGTGCCAGCAGCCGTACGGCGGGGGACGAAAAACTGTTTTTT. The chain couples TRBV11-2 to TRBJ1-4; a possible D gene is TRBD1 (5 bases). The length of the CDR3 is 14 residues. CDR1 and CDR2 from the germline V gene are SGHAT and FQNNGV. Trimming removed 5 bases at V and 8 bases at J, with 15 bases between.